Presented here are 9 T cell receptor beta chains from one specimen sequenced in a study of T cell responses to AZD1222 COVID-19 vaccine. Libraries were prepared by immunoSEQ multiplex PCR; TCRdb keeps only in-frame clonotypes and omits some of them. The table records roughly 190,000 clones, approximately 91% of them present only once. The sequences come from peripheral blood, collected on day 0 of AZD1222 vaccination. Source of these receptors: an adult in good health.

The rearrangement joins TRBV28 to TRBJ1-2, with TRBD1 as a possible D gene (5 bases). The V gene lost 5 bases and the J gene lost 3 bases, with 13 bases spanning the gap. The CDR3 contains 14 residues. Germline V CDR1 and CDR2: MDHEN, SYDVKM. As DNA, the CDR3 is TGTGCCAGCAGTCCTCGGACACCCTACTATGGCTACACCTTC. Its translation is CASSPRTPYYGYTF.

The J gene is TRBJ2-1, the V gene TRBV6-5, with a tentative D call TRBD2 (6 bases). V was pared by 0 bases and J by 7 bases, with 16 bases between. Germline V lookup: CDR1 MNHEY, CDR2 SVGAGI. The CDR3 covers 16 residues. The CDR3 DNA is TGTGCCAGCAGTTACTCCGGCGGGATTAGAGGGAATGAGCAGTTCTTC. Encoded protein: CASSYSGGIRGNEQFF.

This chain uses TRBV7-9 with TRBJ2-3; TRBD2 matches 8 bases. This CDR3 is built from 15 residues. The germline gives CDR1 SEHNR, CDR2 FQNEAQ (reference sequence). V gave up 7 bases and J gave up 0 bases; unmatched junction bases: 6. CDR3 DNA sequence: TGTGCCAGCAACCGTAGCGGGGTGAGCACAGATACGCAGTATTTT. Its translation: CASNRSGVSTDTQYF.

The V and J genes are TRBV6-4 and TRBJ1-1; D is undetermined. The germline CDR1 and CDR2 sequences are MRHNA and SNTAGT. The CDR3 consists of 13 residues. Trimming shortened V by 6 bases and J by 0 bases, and 8 bases separated the two germline ends. Here the CDR3 reads CASRATLNTEAFF. The CDR3, as DNA: TGTGCCAGCAGGGCCACCCTGAACACTGAAGCTTTCTTT.

V gene TRBV7-2 combines with J gene TRBJ1-3; D unresolved. This CDR3 comprises 15 residues. CDR1 SGHTA and CDR2 FQGNSA come from the germline V gene. Trimming took off 3 bases at V and 0 bases at J, with 9 bases between the two ends. CDR3 residues: CASSLKALSGNTIYF. CDR3 sequence (DNA): TGTGCCAGCAGCTTGAAGGCCCTCTCTGGAAACACCATATATTTT.

This chain connects TRBV6-5 to TRBJ2-6, with D possibly TRBD2 on 5 matching bases. Germline V lookup: CDR1 MNHEY, CDR2 SVGAGI. The CDR3 loop spans 15 amino acids. Trimming removed 0 bases at V and 3 bases at J, with 6 bases between. DNA of the CDR3: TGTGCCAGCAGTTACTCGAGGGTTGGGGCCAACGTCCTGACTTTC. Encoded protein: CASSYSRVGANVLTF.

The V and J genes are TRBV5-1 and TRBJ1-5, with D unclear. V gave up 5 bases and J gave up 1 base, with 10 bases separating them. Germline CDR1 and CDR2: SGHRS and YFSETQ. The CDR3 sequence is 14 residues long. The CDR3 loop reads CASRPDWSNQPQHF. CDR3 in DNA: TGCGCCAGCAGACCCGACTGGAGCAATCAGCCCCAGCATTTT.

The V gene is TRBV11-3, the J gene TRBJ2-7; D unclear. The germline V and J ends were trimmed by 1 base and 13 bases, with 20 bases remaining between them. The CDR3 contains 14 residues. The germline V gene has CDR1 SGHNT and CDR2 YENEEA. This chain's CDR3 is CASSLARAKERYYF. The CDR3 nucleotides read TGTGCCAGCAGCTTAGCGCGTGCGAAGGAGCGATATTACTTC.

The CDR3 protein is CASSLARDYGYTF. The CDR3 DNA sequence: TGTGCCAGCAGCTTAGCTAGAGACTATGGCTACACCTTC. The rearrangement joins TRBV7-2 to TRBJ1-2; no definite D call. The CDR3 covers 13 residues. Trimming left V 0 bases short and J 3 bases short, with 5 bases between. Per germline, CDR1 SGHTA and CDR2 FQGNSA.